The 27 T cell receptor beta chains below all came from one sample that was sequenced in a study of CD8 T cells in Susac syndrome. With random hexamers, roughly 0.45 to 1 ug RNA was reverse transcribed. TCRdb re-analysed the immunoSEQ multiplex PCR reads in MiXCR, keeping a single row per CDR3 protein. The table records some 95,000 distinct CDR3 sequences, over 80% of them present only once. The sequenced sample was CD8+ T cells from PBMCs. These receptors originate from a human donor in good health.

This chain links TRBV19 with TRBJ2-2; TRBD1 is a possible D gene (6 bases). V dropped 1 base and J dropped 0 bases, with 9 bases sitting between them. Germline loops: CDR1 LNHDA, CDR2 SQIVND (reference sequence). The CDR3 runs 16 residues. Here the CDR3 reads CASSIAGASNTGELFF. The CDR3, as DNA: TGTGCCAGTAGTATAGCAGGGGCGTCGAACACCGGGGAGCTGTTTTTT.

The chain carries TRBV5-1 and TRBJ2-5, with D maybe TRBD1 (5 bases). The length of the CDR3 is 19 residues. With 4 bases removed from V and 5 bases from J, the gap between germline ends came to 30 bases. Germline CDR1 reads SGHRS; CDR2 reads YFSETQ. The CDR3 here is CASSVPGNEGVEAYETQYF. The CDR3 DNA reads as TGCGCCAGCAGCGTCCCGGGCAACGAAGGGGTAGAGGCTTACGAGACCCAGTACTTC.

This chain uses TRBV5-1 with TRBJ2-7, with D possibly being TRBD1 (6 bases). Germline-derived CDR1 and CDR2 are SGHRS and YFSETQ. V dropped 4 bases and J dropped 7 bases, with 24 bases sitting between them. CDR3 size: 16 residues. The DNA for the CDR3 is TGCGCCAGCAGCCCGGATGGACAGATCGGGTGGGAAGAGCAGTACTTC. Amino acids: CASSPDGQIGWEEQYF.

This clonotype was picked up one time. The chain uses TRBV10-3 and TRBJ1-2; 7 positions agree with TRBD1. The CDR3 contains 15 residues. Germline assignment: CDR1 ENHRY and CDR2 SYGVKD. V lost 3 bases and J lost 0; bases outside the gene matches: 4. The CDR3 reads CAISDRGTANYGYTF. The DNA for the CDR3 is TGTGCCATCAGTGACCGGGGGACAGCTAACTATGGCTACACCTTC.

This sequence joins TRBV7-9 and TRBJ1-5; no definite D call. Deletions cut 2 bases from V and 5 bases from J, with 4 bases between. Looked up from germline, CDR1 is SEHNR and CDR2 is FQNEAQ (reference sequence). The CDR3 is 12 amino acids. The CDR3, as DNA: TGTGCCAGCAGCTTATACGATCAGCCCCAGCATTTT. This encodes CASSLYDQPQHF.

The chain is built from TRBV19 and TRBJ1-1, with D perhaps matching TRBD1 (6 bases). CDR3 size: 13 residues. V was cut by 3 bases and J by 4 bases, with 9 bases left in between. Germline V gene sequence: CDR1 LNHDA, CDR2 SQIVND (reference sequence). The CDR3 protein is CASSIQGSTEAFF. As DNA, the CDR3 is TGTGCCAGTAGTATTCAGGGGAGCACTGAAGCTTTCTTT.

The CDR3, as DNA: TGTGCCAGCAGCGGGACTAGCGGGGTACCGGGGGAGACCCAGTACTTC. This codes for CASSGTSGVPGETQYF. This chain connects TRBV2 to TRBJ2-5; 13 positions agree with TRBD2. The V gene's germline CDR1 is SNHLY and CDR2 FYNNEI. This CDR3 spans 16 amino acids. V was clipped by 6 bases and J by 5 bases; unmatched bases: 9.

The J gene is TRBJ1-1, the V gene TRBV25-1; 8 bases agree with TRBD1. J was trimmed by 0 bases and V by 6 bases; bases with no gene match: 0. Germline V lookup: CDR1 MGHDK, CDR2 SYGVNS. The CDR3 consists of 13 residues. The CDR3: CASRTGVNTEAFF. The DNA for the CDR3 is TGTGCCAGCAGGACAGGGGTGAACACTGAAGCTTTCTTT.

The V gene is TRBV27, the J gene TRBJ2-3; TRBD2 matches at 12 bases. The trim removed 4 bases at V and 1 base at J, leaving 6 bases unmatched. The germline CDR1 and CDR2 sequences are MNHEY and SMNVEV (reference sequence). CDR3 length: 17 amino acids. The CDR3 loop is CASSSTRTSGGTDTQYF. As DNA, the CDR3 is TGTGCCAGCAGTTCGACCCGGACTAGCGGGGGCACAGATACGCAGTATTTT.

This clonotype was counted once. The CDR3 DNA follows: TGTGCCAGCAGCCGGGACAGGGCTTTAGCCAAAAACATTCAGTACTTC. As protein: CASSRDRALAKNIQYF. The chain employs TRBV27 and TRBJ2-4, with 9 positions matching TRBD1. Losses at the gene ends were 6 bases for V and 0 bases for J; bases not matched to a gene: 6. CDR3 size: 16 residues. Per the germline V gene, CDR1 is MNHEY and CDR2 is SMNVEV (reference sequence).

The chain employs TRBV4-1 and TRBJ1-1, with D possibly matching TRBD1 (5 bases). The germline V gene has CDR1 MGHRA and CDR2 YSYEKL. V lost 1 base and J 4 bases, leaving 10 bases between the germline ends. The CDR3 totals 14 residues. The CDR3 sequence: CASSQGGRATEAFF. The CDR3 DNA reads TGCGCCAGCAGCCAAGGGGGCAGGGCCACTGAAGCTTTCTTT.

The chain recombines TRBV9 with TRBJ2-7; 12 bases match TRBD2. This CDR3 comprises 15 residues. Germline CDR1 reads SGDLS; CDR2 reads YYNGEE. V lost 0 bases and J lost 7; bases outside the gene matches: 5. CDR3 DNA sequence: TGTGCCAGCAGCGTAGGACTAGCGGGGGCCTGGGAGCAGTACTTC. Amino acid sequence: CASSVGLAGAWEQYF.

This chain links TRBV7-9 with TRBJ2-4, with D perhaps given as TRBD1 or TRBD2 (5 bases each). CDR1 SEHNR and CDR2 FQNEAQ come from the germline V gene (reference sequence). The CDR3 runs to 15 residues. Trimming stripped 6 bases from V and 1 base from J, with 13 bases between. This CDR3 is CASSETGPAKNIQYF. CDR3 in DNA: TGTGCCAGCAGTGAAACGGGGCCGGCCAAAAACATTCAGTACTTC.

The chain carries TRBV7-2 and TRBJ2-4; 8 bases agree with TRBD1. Looked up from germline, CDR1 is SGHTA and CDR2 is FQGNSA. The ends lost 4 bases at V and 4 bases at J; junction bases unmatched: 9. CDR3 size: 16 residues. CDR3 in amino acids: CASSSHLTGEKNIQYF. For the CDR3, the DNA is TGTGCCAGCAGCTCCCACTTGACAGGGGAGAAAAACATTCAGTACTTC.

The chain employs TRBV6-1 and TRBJ2-2; D possibly corresponds to TRBD1 (6 bases). From germline, CDR1 is MNHNS and CDR2 SASEGT. This CDR3 has 14 residues. V lost 2 bases, J lost 6 bases, and 10 bases lay in between. The CDR3 protein is CASSETGPAGELFF. Written as DNA, the CDR3 is TGTGCCAGCAGTGAAACAGGGCCCGCCGGGGAGCTGTTTTTT.

The V call is TRBV12-3 or TRBV12-4, the J call TRBJ2-5; tentatively, D is TRBD1 (6 bases). V was pared by 4 bases and J by 1 base, with 10 bases between. This CDR3 spans 14 amino acids. CDR3 region: CASSSWDTQETQYF. In nucleotides, the CDR3 is TGTGCCAGCAGTTCCTGGGACACCCAAGAGACCCAGTACTTC.

This clonotype was detected a few times. The chain links TRBV13 to TRBJ2-5, with D possibly being TRBD1 (5 bases). Trimming left V 0 bases short and J 3 bases short, with 8 bases between. The CDR3 has 14 amino acids. Germline values: CDR1 PRHDT, CDR2 FYEKMQ (reference sequence). The CDR3 sequence is CASSLGTGEETQYF. CDR3 nucleotides: TGTGCCAGCAGCTTAGGAACAGGCGAAGAGACCCAGTACTTC.

This chain connects TRBV2 to TRBJ2-5; D may be TRBD2 (5 bases). Germline loops: CDR1 SNHLY, CDR2 FYNNEI. The V gene lost 2 bases and the J gene lost 5 bases, with 6 bases spanning the gap. The CDR3 extends over 12 amino acids. DNA for the CDR3: TGTGCCAGCAGTGAAAGGAGGGAGACCCAGTACTTC. Its translation is CASSERRETQYF.

The chain links TRBV4-1 to TRBJ2-1; no reliable D call. This CDR3 is built from 16 residues. V lost 2 bases and J 9 bases, leaving 20 bases between the germline ends. CDR1 MGHRA and CDR2 YSYEKL come from the germline V gene. CDR3 nucleotides: TGCGCCAGCAGCCAAAGCCGGTGGGCACAAGGTCGTGAGCAGTTCTTC. Amino acid sequence: CASSQSRWAQGREQFF.

The chain combines TRBV6-4 with TRBJ2-3; D is unclear. The CDR3 covers 13 residues. V was trimmed by 5 bases and J by 1 base, leaving 7 bases between them. Germline CDR1 MRHNA, CDR2 SNTAGT. CDR3: CASSMTRTDTQYF. The DNA for the CDR3 is TGTGCCAGCAGTATGACACGCACAGATACGCAGTATTTT.

The chain combines TRBV20-1 with TRBJ1-5, with TRBD1 identical over 12 bases. The CDR3 contains 16 residues. V trimming: 2 bases; J trimming: 6 bases; junction bases outside the gene matches: 8. Germline V gene sequence: CDR1 DFQATT, CDR2 SNEGSKA (reference sequence). Here the CDR3 reads CSARSYGDRGLQPQHF. CDR3 nucleotide sequence: TGCAGTGCTAGATCGTATGGGGACAGGGGGCTTCAGCCCCAGCATTTT.

V gene TRBV4-1 combines with J gene TRBJ2-1, with D unclear. Germline CDR1 is MGHRA and CDR2 is YSYEKL. Trimming took 1 base from V and 6 from J, leaving 4 bases between them. This CDR3 region has 12 residues. CDR3 amino acids: CASSQVGNEQFF. For the CDR3, the DNA is TGCGCCAGCAGCCAAGTGGGCAATGAGCAGTTCTTC.

This chain uses TRBV2 with TRBJ2-1; 9 bases map to TRBD1. Losses at the gene ends were 4 bases for V and 6 bases for J; bases not matched to a gene: 4. The CDR3 spans 14 residues. CDR1 is SNHLY and CDR2 is FYNNEI in the germline V gene. CDR3 residues: CASSAQGAGNEQFF. The DNA for the CDR3 is TGTGCCAGCAGTGCACAGGGGGCTGGCAATGAGCAGTTCTTC.

The chain recombines TRBV5-6 with TRBJ2-7, with 7 bases that match TRBD1. The CDR3 sequence is 13 residues long. CDR1 is SGHDT, CDR2 YYEEEE, per germline. V shed 5 bases, J shed 3 bases, and the junction held 5 bases outside the gene matches. The CDR3 sequence: CASRDRKDYEQYF. The CDR3 DNA is TGTGCCAGCAGGGACAGGAAGGACTACGAGCAGTACTTC.

This clonotype was recorded once. V and J are TRBV5-8 and TRBJ2-4; D unclear. The CDR3 loop spans 16 amino acids. The V gene's germline CDR1 is SGHTS and CDR2 YDEGEE. The V end lost 2 bases, the J end lost 0 bases, and 12 bases lay between the germline ends. The CDR3 coding sequence is TGTGCCAGCAGCTTTACGAGAGCCTTAGCCAAAAACATTCAGTACTTC. Amino acid sequence: CASSFTRALAKNIQYF.

Details on this clonotype: At one boundary the junction diverges from the germline segment, which might be a read error. The genes are TRBV27 and TRBJ2-2, with D unclear. Germline V lookup: CDR1 MNHEY, CDR2 SMNVEV (reference sequence). CDR3 length: 13 amino acids. The CDR3 DNA reads as TGTGCCAGCAGTCCCCCGAAAACCGGGGAGCTGTTTTTT. Its translation is CASSPPKTGELFF.

This chain uses TRBV20-1 with TRBJ1-1; TRBD1 might be the D (5 bases). V was cut by 4 bases and J by 0 bases, with 9 bases left in between. The length of the CDR3 is 13 residues. Germline V gives CDR1 DFQATT, CDR2 SNEGSKA (reference sequence). The CDR3 loop is CSATGPVNTEAFF. Written as DNA, the CDR3 is TGCAGTGCTACGGGGCCCGTGAACACTGAAGCTTTCTTT.